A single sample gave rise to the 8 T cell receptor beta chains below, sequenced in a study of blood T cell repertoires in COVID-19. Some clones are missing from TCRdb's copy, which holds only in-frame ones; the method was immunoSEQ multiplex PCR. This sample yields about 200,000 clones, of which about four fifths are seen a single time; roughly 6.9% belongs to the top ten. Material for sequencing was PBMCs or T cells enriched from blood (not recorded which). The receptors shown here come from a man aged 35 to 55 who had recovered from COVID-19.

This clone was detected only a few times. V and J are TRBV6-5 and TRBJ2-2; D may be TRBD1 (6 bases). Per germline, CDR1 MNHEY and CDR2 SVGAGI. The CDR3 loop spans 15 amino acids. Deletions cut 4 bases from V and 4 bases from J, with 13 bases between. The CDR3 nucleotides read TGTGCCAGCAGTTTCTTCTCAGGGGCCACCGGGGAGCTGTTTTTT. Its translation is CASSFFSGATGELFF.

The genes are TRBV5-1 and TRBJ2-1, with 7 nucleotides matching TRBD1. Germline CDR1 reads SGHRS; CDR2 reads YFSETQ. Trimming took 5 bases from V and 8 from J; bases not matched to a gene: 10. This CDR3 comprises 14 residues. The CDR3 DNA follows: TGCGCCAGCAGAGAAGGGGGCCCGGCCCATGAGCAGTTCTTC. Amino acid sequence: CASREGGPAHEQFF.

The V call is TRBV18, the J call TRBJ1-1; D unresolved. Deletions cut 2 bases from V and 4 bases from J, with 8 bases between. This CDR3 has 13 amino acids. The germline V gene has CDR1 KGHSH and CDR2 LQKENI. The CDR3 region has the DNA TGTGCCAGCTCACCAGCGGGGTTCACTGAAGCTTTCTTT. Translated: CASSPAGFTEAFF.

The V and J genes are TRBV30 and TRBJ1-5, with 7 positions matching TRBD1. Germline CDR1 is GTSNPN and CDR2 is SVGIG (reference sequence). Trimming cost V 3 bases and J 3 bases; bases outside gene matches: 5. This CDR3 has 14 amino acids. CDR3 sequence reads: CAWRDGTVNQPQHF. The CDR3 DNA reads TGTGCCTGGAGGGATGGGACAGTCAATCAGCCCCAGCATTTT.

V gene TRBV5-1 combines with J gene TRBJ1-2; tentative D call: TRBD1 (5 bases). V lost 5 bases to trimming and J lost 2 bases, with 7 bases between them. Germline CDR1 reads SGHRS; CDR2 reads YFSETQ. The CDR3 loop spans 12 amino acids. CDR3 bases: TGCGCCAGCAGGGGGCAGAACTATGGCTACACCTTC. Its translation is CASRGQNYGYTF. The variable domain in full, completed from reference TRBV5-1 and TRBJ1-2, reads KAGVTQTPRYLIKTRGQQVTLSCSPISGHRSVSWYQQTPGQGLQFLFEYFSETQRNKGNFPGRFSGRQFSNSRSEMNVSTLELGDSALYLCASRGQNYGYTFGSGTRLTVV.

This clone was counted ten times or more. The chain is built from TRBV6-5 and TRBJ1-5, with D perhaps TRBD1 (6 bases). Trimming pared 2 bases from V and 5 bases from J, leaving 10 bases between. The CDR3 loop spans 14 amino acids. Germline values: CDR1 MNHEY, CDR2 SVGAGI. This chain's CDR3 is CASSYGPGDQPQHF. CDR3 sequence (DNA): TGTGCCAGCAGTTACGGGCCAGGGGATCAGCCCCAGCATTTT.

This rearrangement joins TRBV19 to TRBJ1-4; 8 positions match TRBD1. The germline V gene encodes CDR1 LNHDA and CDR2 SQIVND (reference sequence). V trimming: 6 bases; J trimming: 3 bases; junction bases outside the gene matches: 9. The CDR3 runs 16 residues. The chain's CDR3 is CASRDAGGASNEKLFF. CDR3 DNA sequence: TGTGCCAGTAGGGACGCAGGGGGCGCGTCTAATGAAAAACTGTTTTTT.

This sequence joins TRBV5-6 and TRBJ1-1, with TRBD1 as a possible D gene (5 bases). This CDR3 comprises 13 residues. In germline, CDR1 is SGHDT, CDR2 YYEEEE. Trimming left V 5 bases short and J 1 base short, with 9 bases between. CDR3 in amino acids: CASSDSRNTEAFF. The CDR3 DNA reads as TGTGCCAGCAGTGACAGTAGGAACACTGAAGCTTTCTTT.